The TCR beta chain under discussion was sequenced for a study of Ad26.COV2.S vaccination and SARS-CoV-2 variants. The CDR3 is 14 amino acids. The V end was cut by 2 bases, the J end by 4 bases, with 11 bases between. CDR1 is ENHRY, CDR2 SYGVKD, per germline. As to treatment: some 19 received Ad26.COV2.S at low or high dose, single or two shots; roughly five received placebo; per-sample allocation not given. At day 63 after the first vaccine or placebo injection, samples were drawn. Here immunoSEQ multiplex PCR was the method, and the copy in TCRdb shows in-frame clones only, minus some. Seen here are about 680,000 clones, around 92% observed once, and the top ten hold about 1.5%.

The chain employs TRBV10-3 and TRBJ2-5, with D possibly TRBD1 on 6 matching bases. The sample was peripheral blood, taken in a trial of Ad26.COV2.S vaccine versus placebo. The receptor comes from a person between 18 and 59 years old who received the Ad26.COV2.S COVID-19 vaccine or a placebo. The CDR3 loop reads CAISEDRLRETQYF. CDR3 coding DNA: TGTGCCATCAGTGAGGACAGGTTGCGAGAGACCCAGTACTTC.